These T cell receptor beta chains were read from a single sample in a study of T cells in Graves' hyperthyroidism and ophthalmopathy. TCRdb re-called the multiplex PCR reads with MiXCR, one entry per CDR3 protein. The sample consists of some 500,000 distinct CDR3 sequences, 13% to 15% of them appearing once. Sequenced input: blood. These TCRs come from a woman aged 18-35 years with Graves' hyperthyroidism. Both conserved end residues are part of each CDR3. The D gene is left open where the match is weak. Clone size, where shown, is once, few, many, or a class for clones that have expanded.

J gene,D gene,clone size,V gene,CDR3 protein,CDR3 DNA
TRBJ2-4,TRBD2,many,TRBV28,CASSPGGVAKNIQYF,TGTGCCAGCAGTCCCGGGGGGGTAGCCAAAAACATTCAGTACTTC
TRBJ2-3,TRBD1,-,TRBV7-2,CASSWSQGETQYF,TGTGCCAGCAGCTGGAGTCAGGGGGAGACGCAGTATTTT
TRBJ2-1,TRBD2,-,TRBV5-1,CASSLAGLVGGYNEQFF,TGCGCCAGCAGCTTGGCCGGACTAGTCGGCGGTTACAATGAGCAGTTCTTC
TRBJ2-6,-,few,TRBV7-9,CARRGSGANVLTF,TGTGCCCGTCGGGGAAGTGGGGCCAACGTCCTGACTTTC
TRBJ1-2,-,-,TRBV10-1,CAITDIINYGYTF,TGCGCCATAACGGACATAATTAACTATGGCTACACCTTC
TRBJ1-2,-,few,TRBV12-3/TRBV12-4,CASSYGGAGYGYTF,TGTGCCAGCAGTTATGGGGGCGCGGGCTATGGCTACACCTTC
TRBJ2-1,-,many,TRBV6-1,CASSEDRHNEQFF,TGTGCCAGCAGTGAAGACAGACACAATGAGCAGTTCTTC
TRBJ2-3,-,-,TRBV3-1,CASRNEGAGSTDTQYF,TGTGCCAGCCGTAACGAGGGAGCGGGTAGCACAGATACGCAGTATTTT
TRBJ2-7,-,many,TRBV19,CASSLSPFLGYEQYF,TGTGCCAGTAGTCTCTCCCCCTTCCTTGGGTACGAGCAGTACTTC
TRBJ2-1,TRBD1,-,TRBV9,CASSDRGYNEQFF,TGTGCCAGCAGCGACAGGGGCTACAATGAGCAGTTCTTC
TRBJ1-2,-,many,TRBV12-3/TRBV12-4,CASSLGRGIDGYTF,TGTGCCAGCAGTTTAGGGCGGGGGATTGATGGCTACACCTTC
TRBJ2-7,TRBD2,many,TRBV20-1,CSASSGTYEQYF,TGCAGTGCCTCTAGCGGGACCTACGAGCAGTACTTC
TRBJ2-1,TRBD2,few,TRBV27,CASRTRERLAGVNEQFF,TGTGCCAGCAGGACGAGGGAGAGACTAGCGGGAGTCAATGAGCAGTTCTTC
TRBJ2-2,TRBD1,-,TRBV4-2,CASSQGQGVVFF,TGTGCCAGCAGCCAGGGACAGGGGGTGGTGTTTTTT
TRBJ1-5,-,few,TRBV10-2,CASSRNPAGNQPQHF,TGCGCCAGCAGTAGGAACCCGGCGGGCAATCAGCCCCAGCATTTT
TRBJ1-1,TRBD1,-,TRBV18,CASSLGTGLTEAFF,TGTGCCAGCTCACTCGGGACAGGGCTAACTGAAGCTTTCTTT
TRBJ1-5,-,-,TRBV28,CASSSTHSNQPQHF,TGTGCCAGCAGTTCAACTCATAGTAATCAGCCCCAGCATTTT
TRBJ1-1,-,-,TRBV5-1,CATSELGYTEAFF,TGCGCCACCTCGGAGCTGGGTTACACTGAAGCTTTCTTT
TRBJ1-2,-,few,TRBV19,CASSTPGLGGGYTF,TGTGCCAGTAGTACGCCGGGACTGGGGGGAGGCTACACCTTC
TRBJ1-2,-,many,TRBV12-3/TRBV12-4,CASSLEGGGHYGYTF,TGTGCCAGCAGTTTAGAGGGGGGCGGGCACTATGGCTACACCTTC
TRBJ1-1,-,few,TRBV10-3,CAISEPDGIMNTEAFF,TGTGCCATCAGTGAACCGGACGGAATCATGAACACTGAAGCTTTCTTT
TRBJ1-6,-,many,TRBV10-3,CAIRPRGSSYNSPLHF,TGTGCCATCCGTCCTAGGGGAAGCTCCTATAATTCACCCCTCCACTTT
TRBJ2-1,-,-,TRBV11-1,CASSLDQGGNEQFF,TGTGCCAGCAGCTTAGACCAGGGTGGCAATGAGCAGTTCTTC
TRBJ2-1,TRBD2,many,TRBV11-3,CASSLLASGIGEQFF,TGTGCCAGCAGCTTATTGGCTAGCGGGATCGGTGAGCAGTTCTTC
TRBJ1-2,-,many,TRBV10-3,CAISVAQGIANYGYTF,TGTGCCATCAGCGTCGCGCAGGGGATAGCTAACTATGGCTACACCTTC
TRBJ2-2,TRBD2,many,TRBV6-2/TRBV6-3,CASFIAGGWTGELFF,TGTGCCAGCTTTATAGCGGGAGGCTGGACCGGGGAGCTGTTTTTT
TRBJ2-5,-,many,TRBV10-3,CAISETQPGETQYF,TGTGCCATCAGTGAGACACAGCCAGGGGAGACCCAGTACTTC
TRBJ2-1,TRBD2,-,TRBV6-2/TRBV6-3,CASTKTSGRSVYNEQFF,TGTGCCAGCACCAAGACTAGCGGGAGGTCGGTGTACAATGAGCAGTTCTTC
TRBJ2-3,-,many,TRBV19,CASSPHRAGTQYF,TGTGCCAGTAGTCCGCATAGGGCTGGTACGCAGTATTTT
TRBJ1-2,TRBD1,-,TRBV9,CASSAASGQGGYTF,TGTGCCAGCAGCGCCGCATCGGGACAGGGTGGCTACACCTTC
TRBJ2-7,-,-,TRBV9,CASSVGGAQGYEQYF,TGTGCCAGCAGCGTAGGTGGGGCTCAAGGCTACGAGCAGTACTTC
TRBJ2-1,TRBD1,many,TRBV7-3,CASSLVPGQLNEQLF,TGTGCCAGCAGCTTAGTGCCGGGACAGCTAAATGAGCAGCTCTTC
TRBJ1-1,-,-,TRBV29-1,CSVRGGTSRGTEAFF,TGCAGCGTTAGGGGGGGTACCTCGAGGGGCACTGAAGCTTTCTTT
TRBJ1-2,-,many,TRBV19,CASSIVTGQLDYGYTF,TGTGCCAGTAGTATAGTTACAGGGCAGTTGGACTATGGCTACACCTTC
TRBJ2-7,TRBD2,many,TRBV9,CASSAISGSYEQYF,TGTGCCAGCAGCGCCATTAGCGGGAGCTACGAGCAGTACTTC
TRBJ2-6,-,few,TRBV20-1,CSARDREQGGGANVLTF,TGCAGTGCTAGAGATCGGGAACAGGGTGGTGGGGCCAACGTCCTGACTTTC
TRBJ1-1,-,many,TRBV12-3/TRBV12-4,CASSVRQDTEAFF,TGTGCCAGCAGTGTGCGACAGGACACTGAAGCTTTCTTT
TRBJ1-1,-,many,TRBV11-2,CASSSGTKGMNTEAFF,TGTGCCAGCAGCTCCGGGACAAAGGGGATGAACACTGAAGCTTTCTTT
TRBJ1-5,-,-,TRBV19,CASSTGLPRGNQPQHF,TGTGCCAGTAGTACGGGACTCCCGAGGGGCAATCAGCCCCAGCATTTT